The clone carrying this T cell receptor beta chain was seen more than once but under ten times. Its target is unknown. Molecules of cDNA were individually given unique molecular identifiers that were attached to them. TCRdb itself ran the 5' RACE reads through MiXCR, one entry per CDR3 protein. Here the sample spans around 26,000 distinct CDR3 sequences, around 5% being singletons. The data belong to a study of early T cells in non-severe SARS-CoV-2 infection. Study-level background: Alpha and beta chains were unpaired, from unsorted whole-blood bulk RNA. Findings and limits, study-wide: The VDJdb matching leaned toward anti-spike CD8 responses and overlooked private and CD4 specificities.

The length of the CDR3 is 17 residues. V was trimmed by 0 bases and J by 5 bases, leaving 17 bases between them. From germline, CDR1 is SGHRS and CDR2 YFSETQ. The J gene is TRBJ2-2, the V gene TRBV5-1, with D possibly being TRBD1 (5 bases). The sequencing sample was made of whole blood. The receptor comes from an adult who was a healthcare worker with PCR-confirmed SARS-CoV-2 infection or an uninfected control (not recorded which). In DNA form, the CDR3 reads TGCGCCAGCAGCTTGGATAAGCGTGTGGGGCCAACCGGGGAGCTGTTTTTT. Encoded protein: CASSLDKRVGPTGELFF. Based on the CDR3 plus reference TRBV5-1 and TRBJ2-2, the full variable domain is KAGVTQTPRYLIKTRGQQVTLSCSPISGHRSVSWYQQTPGQGLQFLFEYFSETQRNKGNFPGRFSGRQFSNSRSEMNVSTLELGDSALYLCASSLDKRVGPTGELFFGEGSRLTVL.